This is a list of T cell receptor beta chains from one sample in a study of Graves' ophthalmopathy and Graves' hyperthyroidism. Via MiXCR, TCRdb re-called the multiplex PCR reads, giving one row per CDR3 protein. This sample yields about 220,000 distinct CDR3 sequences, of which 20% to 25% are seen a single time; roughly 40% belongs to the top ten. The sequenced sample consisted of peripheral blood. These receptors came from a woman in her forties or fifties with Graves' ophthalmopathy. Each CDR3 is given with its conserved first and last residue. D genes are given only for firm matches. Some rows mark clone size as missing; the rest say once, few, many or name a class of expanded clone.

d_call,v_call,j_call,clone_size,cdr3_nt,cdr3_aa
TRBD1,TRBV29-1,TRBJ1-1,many,TGCAGCGTTGACAGGGGGTCGGTGAACACTGAAGCTTTCTTT,CSVDRGSVNTEAFF
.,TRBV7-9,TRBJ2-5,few,TGTGCCAGCAGCTCCCCCCACGACAGGCAAGAGACCCAGTACTTC,CASSSPHDRQETQYF
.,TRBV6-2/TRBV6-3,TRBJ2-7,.,TGTGCCAGCAACTCGCGGGCCTACGAGCAGTACTTC,CASNSRAYEQYF
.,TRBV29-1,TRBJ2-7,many,TGCAGCGTTGAGACCGATCTGGGCCACGAGCAGTACTTC,CSVETDLGHEQYF
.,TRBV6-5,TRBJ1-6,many,TGTGCCAGCAGTTACGCCCAGGGTACACCCCTCCACTTT,CASSYAQGTPLHF
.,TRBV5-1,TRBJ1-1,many,TGCGCCAGCAGTTTGGACAGTTATGAAGCTTTCTTT,CASSLDSYEAFF
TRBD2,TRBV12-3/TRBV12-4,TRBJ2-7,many,TGTGCCAGCAGTTTAAGCGGGGGGTCCTACGAGCAGTACTTC,CASSLSGGSYEQYF
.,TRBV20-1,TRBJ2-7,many,TGCAGTGCTAGATATGCGTCGGGGTACGAGCAGTACTTC,CSARYASGYEQYF
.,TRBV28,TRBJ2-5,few,TGTGCCAGCAGTGACAGGAAGGCGACCCAGTACTTC,CASSDRKATQYF
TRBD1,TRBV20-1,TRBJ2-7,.,TGCAGTGCTAGAGATAGACTGACAGGGTCGTACGAGCAGTACTTC,CSARDRLTGSYEQYF
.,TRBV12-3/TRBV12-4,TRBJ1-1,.,TGTGCCAGCAGTGACGGAGTAAGGATAGGTACTGAAGCTTACTTT,CASSDGVRIGTEAYF
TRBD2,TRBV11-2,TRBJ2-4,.,TGTGCCAGCAGCCCCTCCTTCGGGGGGGTTTCCAAAAACATTCAGTACTTC,CASSPSFGGVSKNIQYF
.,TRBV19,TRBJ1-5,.,TGTGCCAGTAGTATAAGTTACAGTAGCAATCAGCCCCAGCATTTT,CASSISYSSNQPQHF
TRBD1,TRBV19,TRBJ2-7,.,TGTGCCAGTAGTATCCCGGGACAGGGCCGTGTCGAGCAGTACTTC,CASSIPGQGRVEQYF
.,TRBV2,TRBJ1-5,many,TGTGCCAGCAGTCCAGGGGTGCGGCAGCCCCAGCATTTT,CASSPGVRQPQHF
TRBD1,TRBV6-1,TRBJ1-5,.,TGTGCCAGCAGTGACGAGGGACAGGGGGCCCAGCCCCAGCATTTT,CASSDEGQGAQPQHF
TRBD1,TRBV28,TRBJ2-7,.,TGTGCCAGCAGTCTCCCCAGGGGGCTGGACGAGCAGTACTTC,CASSLPRGLDEQYF
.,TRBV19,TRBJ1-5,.,TGTGCCAGTAGTATAGAACGACAGAGTAATCAGCCCCAGCATTTT,CASSIERQSNQPQHF
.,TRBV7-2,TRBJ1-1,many,TGTGCCAGCAGCAGAACAGGGAGGGACACTGAAGCTTTCTTT,CASSRTGRDTEAFF
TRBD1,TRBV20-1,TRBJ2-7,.,TGCAGTGCTAGAGATCTTGTAACCGGGACAGGGTTAGGCGAGCAGTACTTC,CSARDLVTGTGLGEQYF
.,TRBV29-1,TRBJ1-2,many,TGCAGCACGCAGGGACCCCAGGCTAGTGGCTACACCTTC,CSTQGPQASGYTF
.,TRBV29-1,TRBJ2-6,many,TGCAGCGTGCTATCAGGGGCTAGCGGGGCCAACGTCCTGACTTTC,CSVLSGASGANVLTF
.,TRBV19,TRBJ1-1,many,TGTGCCAGTAGTAACTCGAGGGGGACGGTGAACACTGAAGCTTTCTTT,CASSNSRGTVNTEAFF